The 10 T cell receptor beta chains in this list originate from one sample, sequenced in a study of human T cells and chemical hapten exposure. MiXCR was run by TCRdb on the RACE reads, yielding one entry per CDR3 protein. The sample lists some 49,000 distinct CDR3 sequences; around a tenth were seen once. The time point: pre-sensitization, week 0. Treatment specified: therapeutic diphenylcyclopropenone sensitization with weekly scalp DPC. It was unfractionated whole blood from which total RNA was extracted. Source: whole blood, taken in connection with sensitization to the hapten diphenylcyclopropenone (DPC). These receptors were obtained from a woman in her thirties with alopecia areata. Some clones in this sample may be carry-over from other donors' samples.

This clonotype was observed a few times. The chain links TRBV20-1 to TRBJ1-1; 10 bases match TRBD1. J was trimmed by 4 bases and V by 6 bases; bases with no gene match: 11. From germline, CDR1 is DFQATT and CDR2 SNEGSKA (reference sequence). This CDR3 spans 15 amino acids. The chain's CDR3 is CSATGTGDFATEAFF. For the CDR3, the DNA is TGCAGTGCAACCGGGACAGGGGATTTCGCCACTGAAGCTTTCTTT.

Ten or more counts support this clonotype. CDR3 coding DNA: TGTGCCAGCACCACTTTGGGGTACCAAGAGACCCAGTACTTC. It codes for CASTTLGYQETQYF. This rearrangement joins TRBV12-3 or TRBV12-4 to TRBJ2-5; D remains ambiguous. There are 14 residues in the CDR3. Trimming removed 7 bases from V and 0 bases from J, with 12 bases in between.

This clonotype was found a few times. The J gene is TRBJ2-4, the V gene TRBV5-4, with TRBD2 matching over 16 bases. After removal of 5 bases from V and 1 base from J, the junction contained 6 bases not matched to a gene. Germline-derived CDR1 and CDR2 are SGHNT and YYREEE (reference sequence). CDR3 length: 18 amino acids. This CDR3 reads CASRAGTSGGAAKNIQYF. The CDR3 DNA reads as TGTGCCAGCAGAGCCGGGACTAGCGGGGGGGCGGCCAAAAACATTCAGTACTTC.

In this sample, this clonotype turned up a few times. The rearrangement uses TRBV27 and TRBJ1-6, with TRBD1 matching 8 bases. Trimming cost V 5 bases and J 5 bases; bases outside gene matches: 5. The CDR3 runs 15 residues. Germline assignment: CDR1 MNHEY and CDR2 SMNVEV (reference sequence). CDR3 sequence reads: CASSTRDRNNSPLHF. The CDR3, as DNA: TGTGCCAGCAGTACCCGGGACAGGAATAATTCACCCCTCCACTTT.

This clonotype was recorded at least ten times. The CDR3 protein is CSVNRGGADTQYF. For the CDR3, the DNA is TGCAGCGTGAACAGGGGAGGAGCAGATACGCAGTATTTT. V and J are TRBV29-1 and TRBJ2-3; possibly TRBD1 for D (7 bases). Germline V lookup: CDR1 SQVTM, CDR2 ANQGSEA. V dropped 6 bases and J dropped 4 bases, with 14 bases sitting between them. The CDR3 extends over 13 amino acids.

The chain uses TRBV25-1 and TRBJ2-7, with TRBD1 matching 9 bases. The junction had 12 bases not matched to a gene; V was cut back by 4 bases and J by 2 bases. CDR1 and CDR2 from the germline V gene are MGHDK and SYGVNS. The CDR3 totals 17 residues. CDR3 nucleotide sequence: TGTGCCAGCAGTGGACTAGGACAGGGGCCTTATGCCTACGAGCAGTACTTC. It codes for CASSGLGQGPYAYEQYF.

In nucleotides, the CDR3 is TGTGCCAGCAGCCAAGATTCAGATACGCAGTATTTT. This sequence encodes CASSQDSDTQYF. This chain connects TRBV3-1 to TRBJ2-3; D remains unclear. The CDR3 is made up of 12 amino acids. Germline CDR1 reads LGHDT; CDR2 reads YNNKEL (reference sequence). V gave up 0 bases and J gave up 4 bases, with 2 bases separating them.

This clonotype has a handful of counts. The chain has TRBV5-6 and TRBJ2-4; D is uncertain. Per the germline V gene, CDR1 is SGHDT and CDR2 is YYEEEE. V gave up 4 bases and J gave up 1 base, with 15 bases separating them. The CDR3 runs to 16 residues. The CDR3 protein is CASSRKKGIAKNIQYF. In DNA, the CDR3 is TGTGCCAGCAGCCGGAAGAAAGGAATCGCCAAAAACATTCAGTACTTC.

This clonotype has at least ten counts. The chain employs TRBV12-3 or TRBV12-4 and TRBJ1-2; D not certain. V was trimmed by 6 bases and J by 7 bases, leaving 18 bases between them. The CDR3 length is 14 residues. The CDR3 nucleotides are TGTGCCAGCAGCCCCCTTCAAGGTCCACGTGGCTACACCTTC. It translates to CASSPLQGPRGYTF.

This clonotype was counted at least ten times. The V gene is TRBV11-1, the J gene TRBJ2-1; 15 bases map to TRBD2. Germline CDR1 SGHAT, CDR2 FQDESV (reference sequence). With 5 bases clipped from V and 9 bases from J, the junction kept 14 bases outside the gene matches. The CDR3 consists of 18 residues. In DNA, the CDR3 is TGTGCCAGCAGCCTAAGAGGACTAGCGGGGGGGAGTTTTTTTGAGCAGTTCTTC. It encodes CASSLRGLAGGSFFEQFF.